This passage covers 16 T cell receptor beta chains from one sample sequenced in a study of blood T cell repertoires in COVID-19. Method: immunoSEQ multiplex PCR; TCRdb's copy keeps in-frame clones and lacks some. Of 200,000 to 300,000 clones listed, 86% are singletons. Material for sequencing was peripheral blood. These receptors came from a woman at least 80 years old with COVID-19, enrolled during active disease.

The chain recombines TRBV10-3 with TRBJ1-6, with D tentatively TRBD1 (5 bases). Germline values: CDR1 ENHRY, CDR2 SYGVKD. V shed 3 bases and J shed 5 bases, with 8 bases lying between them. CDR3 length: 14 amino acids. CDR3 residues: CAISDRDDNSPLHF. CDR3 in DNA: TGTGCCATCAGTGACAGGGATGATAATTCACCCCTCCACTTT.

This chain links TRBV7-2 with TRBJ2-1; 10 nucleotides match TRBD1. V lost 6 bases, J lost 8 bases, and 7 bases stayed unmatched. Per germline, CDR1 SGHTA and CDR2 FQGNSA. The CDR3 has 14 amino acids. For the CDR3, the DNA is TGTGCCAGCAGTTTGGGACAGGGGAATTATGAGCAGTTCTTC. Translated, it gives CASSLGQGNYEQFF.

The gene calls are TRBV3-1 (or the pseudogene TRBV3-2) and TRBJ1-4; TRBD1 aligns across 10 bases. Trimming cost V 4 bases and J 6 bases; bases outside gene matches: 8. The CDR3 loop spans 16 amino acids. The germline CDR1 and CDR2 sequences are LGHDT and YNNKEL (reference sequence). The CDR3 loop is CASSPSLGTGDEKLFF. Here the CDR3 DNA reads TGTGCCAGCAGCCCGAGTCTGGGGACAGGGGATGAAAAACTGTTTTTT.

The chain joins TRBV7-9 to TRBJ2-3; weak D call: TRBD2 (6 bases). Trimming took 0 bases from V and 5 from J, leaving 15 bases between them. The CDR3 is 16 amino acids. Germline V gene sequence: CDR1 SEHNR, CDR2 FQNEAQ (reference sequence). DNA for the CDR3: TGTGCCAGCAGCTTAGCTTTAGTGGGGGGTGTAGATACGCAGTATTTT. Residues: CASSLALVGGVDTQYF.

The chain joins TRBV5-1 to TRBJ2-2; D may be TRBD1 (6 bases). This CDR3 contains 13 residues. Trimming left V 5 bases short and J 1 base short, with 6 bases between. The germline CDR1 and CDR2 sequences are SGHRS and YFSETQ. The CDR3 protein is CASRTGNTGELFF. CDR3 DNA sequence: TGCGCCAGCAGGACAGGGAACACCGGGGAGCTGTTTTTT.

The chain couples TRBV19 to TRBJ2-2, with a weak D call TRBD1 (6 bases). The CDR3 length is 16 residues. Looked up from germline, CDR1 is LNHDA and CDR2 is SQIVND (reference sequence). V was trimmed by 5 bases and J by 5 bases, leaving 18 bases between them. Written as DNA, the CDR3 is TGTGCCAGTAGTCCAAGCTGGGCAGGGGATACCGGGGAGCTGTTTTTT. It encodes CASSPSWAGDTGELFF. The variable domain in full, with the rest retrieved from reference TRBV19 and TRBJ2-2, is DGGITQSPKYLFRKEGQNVTLSCEQNLNHDAMYWYRQDPGQGLRLIYYSQIVNDFQKGDIAEGYSVSREKKESFPLTVTSAQKNPTAFYLCASSPSWAGDTGELFFGEGSRLTVL.

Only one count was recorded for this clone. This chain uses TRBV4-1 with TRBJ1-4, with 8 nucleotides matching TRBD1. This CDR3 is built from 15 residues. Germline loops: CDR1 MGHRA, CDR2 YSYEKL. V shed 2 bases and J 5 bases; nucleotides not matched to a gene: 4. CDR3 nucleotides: TGCGCCAGCAGCCAAAACAGGGGGGAAAATGAAAAACTGTTTTTT. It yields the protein CASSQNRGENEKLFF.

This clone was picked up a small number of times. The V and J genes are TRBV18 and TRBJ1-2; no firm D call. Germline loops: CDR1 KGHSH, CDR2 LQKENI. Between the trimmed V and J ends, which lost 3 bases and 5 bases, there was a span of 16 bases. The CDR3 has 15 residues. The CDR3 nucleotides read TGTGCCAGCTCACCCGGGAGTTCGACGGAGTATGGCTACACCTTC. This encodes CASSPGSSTEYGYTF.

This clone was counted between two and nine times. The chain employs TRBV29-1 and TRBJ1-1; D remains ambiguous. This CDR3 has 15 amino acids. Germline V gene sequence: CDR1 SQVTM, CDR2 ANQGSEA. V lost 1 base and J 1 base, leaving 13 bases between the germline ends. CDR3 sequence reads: CSVEGSERTNTEAFF. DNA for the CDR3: TGCAGCGTTGAAGGGTCGGAGCGGACGAACACTGAAGCTTTCTTT.

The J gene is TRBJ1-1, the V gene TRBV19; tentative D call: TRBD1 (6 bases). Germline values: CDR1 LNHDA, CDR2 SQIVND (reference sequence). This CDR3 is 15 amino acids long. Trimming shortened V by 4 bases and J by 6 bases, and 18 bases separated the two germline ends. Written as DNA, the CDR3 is TGTGCCAGTAGTACGGTAGGGGGGGCGCGGGCTGAAGCTTTCTTT. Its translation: CASSTVGGARAEAFF. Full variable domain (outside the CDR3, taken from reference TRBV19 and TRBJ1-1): DGGITQSPKYLFRKEGQNVTLSCEQNLNHDAMYWYRQDPGQGLRLIYYSQIVNDFQKGDIAEGYSVSREKKESFPLTVTSAQKNPTAFYLCASSTVGGARAEAFFGQGTRLTVV.

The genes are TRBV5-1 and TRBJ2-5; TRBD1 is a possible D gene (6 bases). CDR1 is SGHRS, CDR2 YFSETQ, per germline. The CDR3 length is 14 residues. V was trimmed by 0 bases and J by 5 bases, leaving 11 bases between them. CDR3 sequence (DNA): TGCGCCAGCAGCTTGGGGGGGCAGGTCGAGACCCAGTACTTC. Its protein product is CASSLGGQVETQYF.

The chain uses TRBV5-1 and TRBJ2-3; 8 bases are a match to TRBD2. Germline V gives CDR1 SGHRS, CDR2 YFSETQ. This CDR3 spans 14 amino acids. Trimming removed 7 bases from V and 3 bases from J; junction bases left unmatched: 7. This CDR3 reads CASVRLAGTDTQYF. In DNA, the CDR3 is TGCGCCAGCGTCCGATTAGCGGGGACAGATACGCAGTATTTT. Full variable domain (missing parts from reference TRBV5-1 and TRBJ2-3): KAGVTQTPRYLIKTRGQQVTLSCSPISGHRSVSWYQQTPGQGLQFLFEYFSETQRNKGNFPGRFSGRQFSNSRSEMNVSTLELGDSALYLCASVRLAGTDTQYFGPGTRLTVL.

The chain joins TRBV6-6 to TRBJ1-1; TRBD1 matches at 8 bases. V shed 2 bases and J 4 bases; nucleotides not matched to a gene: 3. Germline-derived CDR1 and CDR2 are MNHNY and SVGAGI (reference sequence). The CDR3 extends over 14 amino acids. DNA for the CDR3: TGTGCCAGCAGTTACCATACAGGGGGCACTGAAGCTTTCTTT. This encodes CASSYHTGGTEAFF.

For the CDR3, the DNA is TGTGCCAGCAGCCCTTCTACTAGCGGCCACGGTACCCAGTACTTC. Translating it yields CASSPSTSGHGTQYF. This rearrangement joins TRBV3-1 (or the pseudogene TRBV3-2) to TRBJ2-5; the match to TRBD2 covers 8 bases. Germline CDR1 reads LGHDT; CDR2 reads YNNKEL (reference sequence). V lost 4 bases, J lost 8 bases, and 12 bases stayed unmatched. The CDR3 totals 15 residues.

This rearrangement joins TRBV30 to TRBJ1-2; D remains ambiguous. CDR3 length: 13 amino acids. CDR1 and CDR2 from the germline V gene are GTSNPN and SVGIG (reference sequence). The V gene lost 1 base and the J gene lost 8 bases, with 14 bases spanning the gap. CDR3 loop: CAWSGQAGQGYTF. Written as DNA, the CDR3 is TGTGCCTGGAGTGGGCAGGCGGGTCAAGGCTACACCTTC.

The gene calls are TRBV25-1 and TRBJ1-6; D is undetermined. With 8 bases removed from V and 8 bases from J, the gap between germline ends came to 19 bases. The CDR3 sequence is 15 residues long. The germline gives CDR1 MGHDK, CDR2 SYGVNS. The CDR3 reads CASGPPSGGDSPLHF. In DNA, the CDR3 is TGTGCCAGCGGCCCCCCGTCGGGCGGGGATTCACCCCTCCACTTT.